This is a list of T cell receptor beta chains from one sample in a study of shared clonotypes between healthy human individuals. Using immunoSEQ multiplex PCR, the repertoire was profiled, and TCRdb retains in-frame clones only, with some absent. Among approximately 2,000,000 clones listed, roughly 95% were seen once. Sequenced material: naive CD8+ T cells from PBMCs. The receptors come from a man between 18 and 29 years old in good health. Some clones in this sample may be carry-over from other donors' samples. Both conserved end residues are part of each CDR3. D genes are given only for firm matches. The listing skips clone size in some rows; elsewhere it reads once, few, many or a size class.

len	abundance	d_gene	v_gene	j_gene	CDR3nt	CDR3aa
18	-	TRBD2	TRBV7-3	TRBJ2-3	TGTGCCAGCAGCTTATGGGGCGTGGAAGCGGGAGAGTCAGATACGCAGTATTTT	CASSLWGVEAGESDTQYF
13	few	TRBD1	TRBV27	TRBJ1-1	TGTGCCAGCAGCGACAGGGGAGGAACTGAAGCTTTCTTT	CASSDRGGTEAFF
16	-	TRBD1	TRBV4-3	TRBJ2-7	TGCGCCAGCAGCCAAGATGTCAGGGGGTTCTACTACGAGCAGTACTTC	CASSQDVRGFYYEQYF
15	-	TRBD2	TRBV29-1	TRBJ2-1	TGCAGCGTTGCTAGCGGCTCAAGCTCCTACAATGAGCAGTTCTTC	CSVASGSSSYNEQFF
13	once	TRBD1	TRBV4-2	TRBJ2-1	TGTGCCAGCAGAAGTACAGGGGACAATGAGCAGTTCTTC	CASRSTGDNEQFF
14	-	-	TRBV6-5	TRBJ2-7	TGTGCCAGCACCGCTACCCGGACCCCCGGCGAGCAGTACTTC	CASTATRTPGEQYF
13	-	-	TRBV7-2	TRBJ2-2	TGTGCCAGCAGCTTACTAGGTGCCGGGGAGCTGTTTTTT	CASSLLGAGELFF
12	-	-	TRBV6-1	TRBJ1-1	TGTGCCGGAAGGGATGGGAACACTGAAGCTTTCTTT	CAGRDGNTEAFF
13	once	-	TRBV11-2	TRBJ1-2	TGTGCCAGCAGCCCCAGGACTAACTATGGCTACACCTTC	CASSPRTNYGYTF
14	once	TRBD1	TRBV6-1	TRBJ1-1	TGTGCCAGCAGGGGGACAGGGGTCAACACTGAAGCTTTCTTT	CASRGTGVNTEAFF